This TCR beta chain was found in a study of human T cells and chemical hapten exposure. Study overall: Diphenylcyclopropenone was applied weekly to patients' scalps across the roughly 25-week study. Study findings and constraints: Compared to controls, expanded TCRs made significantly more large clusters of similar CDR3s.

This clonotype was counted between two and nine times. Antigen specificity is unknown. Using its own MiXCR run on the RACE reads, TCRdb lists one record per CDR3 protein. The sample consists of about 350,000 distinct CDR3 sequences, about 5% of them appearing once. Noted time point: pre-sensitization, week 0. Treatment: therapeutic diphenylcyclopropenone sensitization with weekly scalp DPC. Here the sequenced sample was whole blood, taken in connection with sensitization to the hapten diphenylcyclopropenone (DPC). This sequence was found in a woman in her late teens or twenties with alopecia areata. Some clones in this sample may be carry-over from other donors' samples.

CDR3 DNA sequence: TGTGCCAGCAGTCCGTGGGGGGAGACCCAGTACTTC. Translation gives CASSPWGETQYF. This chain uses TRBV6-6 with TRBJ2-5; D tentatively fits TRBD1 or TRBD2 (5 bases each). The V and J ends lost 5 bases and 5 bases respectively, with 9 bases between them. This CDR3 comprises 12 residues. The V gene's germline CDR1 is MNHNY and CDR2 SVGAGI (reference sequence).